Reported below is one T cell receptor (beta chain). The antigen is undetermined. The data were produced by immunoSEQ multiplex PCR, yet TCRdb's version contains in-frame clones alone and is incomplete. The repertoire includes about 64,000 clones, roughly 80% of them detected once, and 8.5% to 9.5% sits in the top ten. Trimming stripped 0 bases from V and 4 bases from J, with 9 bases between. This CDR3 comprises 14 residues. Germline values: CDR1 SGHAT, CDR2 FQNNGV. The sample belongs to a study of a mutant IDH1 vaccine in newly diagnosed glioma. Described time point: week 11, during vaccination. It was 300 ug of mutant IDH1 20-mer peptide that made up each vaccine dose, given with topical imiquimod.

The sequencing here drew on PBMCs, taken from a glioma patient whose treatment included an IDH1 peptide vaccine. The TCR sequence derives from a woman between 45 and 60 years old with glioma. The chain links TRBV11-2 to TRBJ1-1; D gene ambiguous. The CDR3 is CASSLDGVSTEAFF. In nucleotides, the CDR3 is TGTGCCAGCAGCTTAGACGGGGTTAGCACTGAAGCTTTCTTT.